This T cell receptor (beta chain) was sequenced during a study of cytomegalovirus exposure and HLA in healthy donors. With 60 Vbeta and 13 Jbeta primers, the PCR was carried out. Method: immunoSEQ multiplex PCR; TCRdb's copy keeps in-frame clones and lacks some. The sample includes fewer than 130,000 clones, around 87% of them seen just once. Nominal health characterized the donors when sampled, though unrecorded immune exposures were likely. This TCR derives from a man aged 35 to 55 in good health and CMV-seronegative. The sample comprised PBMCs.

The chain's CDR3 is CASSPLDTYGYTF. The CDR3 DNA sequence: TGTGCCAGCTCACCCCTTGACACCTATGGCTACACCTTC. This chain joins TRBV18 and TRBJ1-2; D is uncertain. V was trimmed by 3 bases and J by 4 bases, leaving 9 bases between them. CDR1 and CDR2 from the germline V gene are KGHSH and LQKENI. There are 13 residues in the CDR3. Combining the CDR3 with reference TRBV18 and TRBJ1-2 gives the whole variable domain NAGVMQNPRHLVRRRGQEARLRCSPMKGHSHVYWYRQLPEEGLKFMVYLQKENIIDESGMPKERFSAEFPKEGPSILRIQQVVRGDSAAYFCASSPLDTYGYTFGSGTRLTVV.